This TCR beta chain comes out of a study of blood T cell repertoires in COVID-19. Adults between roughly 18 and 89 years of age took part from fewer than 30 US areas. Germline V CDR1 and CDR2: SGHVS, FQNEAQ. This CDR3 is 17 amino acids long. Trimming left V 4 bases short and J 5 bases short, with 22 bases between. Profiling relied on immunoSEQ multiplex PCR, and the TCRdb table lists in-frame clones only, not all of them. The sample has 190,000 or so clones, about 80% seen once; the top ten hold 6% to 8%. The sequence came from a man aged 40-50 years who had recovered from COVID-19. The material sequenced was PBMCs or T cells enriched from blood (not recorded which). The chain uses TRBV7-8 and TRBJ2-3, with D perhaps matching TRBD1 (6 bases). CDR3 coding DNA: TGTGCCAGCAGCTCCCCCTCCAGGGGTCTAGTTGGAGATACGCAGTATTTT. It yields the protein CASSSPSRGLVGDTQYF.